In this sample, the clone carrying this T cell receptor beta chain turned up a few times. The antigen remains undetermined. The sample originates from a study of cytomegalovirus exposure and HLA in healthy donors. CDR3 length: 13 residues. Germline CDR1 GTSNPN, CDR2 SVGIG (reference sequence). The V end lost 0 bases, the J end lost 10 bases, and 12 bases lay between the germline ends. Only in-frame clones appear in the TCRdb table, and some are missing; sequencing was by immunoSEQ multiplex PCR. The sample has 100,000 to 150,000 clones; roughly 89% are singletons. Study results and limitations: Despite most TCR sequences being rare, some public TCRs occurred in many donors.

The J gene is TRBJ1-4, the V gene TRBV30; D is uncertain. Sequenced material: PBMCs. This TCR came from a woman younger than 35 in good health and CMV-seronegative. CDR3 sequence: CAWSVTVEGKLFF. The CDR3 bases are TGTGCCTGGAGTGTAACAGTAGAGGGAAAACTGTTTTTT.